This T cell receptor beta chain was identified in a study of shared clonotypes between healthy human individuals. About the study: Three men and a couple of women, aged 18 to 49, were donors. CD4 naive cells filled three plates per donor, CD4 memory three, CD8 naive two and CD8 memory one.

CDR1 SGHTS and CDR2 YDEGEE come from the germline V gene. Trimming stripped 1 base from V and 2 bases from J, with 10 bases between. The CDR3 spans 16 residues. A deep-level run was used for the assay. Method: immunoSEQ multiplex PCR; TCRdb's copy keeps in-frame clones and lacks some. The sample holds 2 million to 3 million clones, 93% seen once. Sequences were obtained from naive CD4+ T cells from PBMCs. This sample's subset: CD45RA+ positively selected. The TCR comes from a man younger than 35 in good health. Some clones in this sample may be carry-over from other donors' samples. The J gene is TRBJ1-6, the V gene TRBV5-8; D is unclear. Here the CDR3 DNA reads TGTGCCAGCAGCTTGAAAGGGTGGACCTATAATTCACCCCTCCACTTT. Its protein is CASSLKGWTYNSPLHF.